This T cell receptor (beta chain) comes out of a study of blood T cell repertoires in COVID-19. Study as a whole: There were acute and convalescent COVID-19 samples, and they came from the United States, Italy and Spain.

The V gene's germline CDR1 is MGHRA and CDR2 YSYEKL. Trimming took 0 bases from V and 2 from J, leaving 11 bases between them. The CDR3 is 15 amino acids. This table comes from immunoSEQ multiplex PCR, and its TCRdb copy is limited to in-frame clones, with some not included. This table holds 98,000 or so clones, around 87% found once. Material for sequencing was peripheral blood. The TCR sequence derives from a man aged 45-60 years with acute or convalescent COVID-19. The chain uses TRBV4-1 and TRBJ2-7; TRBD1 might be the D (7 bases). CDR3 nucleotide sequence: TGCGCCAGCAGCCAAGATGCGGGACAGACCTACGAGCAGTACTTC. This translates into CASSQDAGQTYEQYF.